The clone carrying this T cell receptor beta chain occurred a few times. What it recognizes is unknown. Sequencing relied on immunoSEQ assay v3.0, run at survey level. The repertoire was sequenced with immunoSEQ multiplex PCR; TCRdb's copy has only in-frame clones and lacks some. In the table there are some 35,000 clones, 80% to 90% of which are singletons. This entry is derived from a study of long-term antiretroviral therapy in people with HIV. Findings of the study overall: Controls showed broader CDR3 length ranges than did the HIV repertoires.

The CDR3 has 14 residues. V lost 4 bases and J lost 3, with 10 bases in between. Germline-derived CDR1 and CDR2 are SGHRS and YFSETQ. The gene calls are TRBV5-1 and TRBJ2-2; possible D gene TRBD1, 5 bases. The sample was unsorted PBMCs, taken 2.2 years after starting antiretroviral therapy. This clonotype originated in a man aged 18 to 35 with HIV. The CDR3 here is CASSPQGDTGELFF. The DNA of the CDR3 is TGCGCCAGCAGCCCCCAAGGGGACACCGGGGAGCTGTTTTTT.